This T cell receptor (beta chain) emerged from a study of blood T cell repertoires in COVID-19. Sequenced by immunoSEQ multiplex PCR; TCRdb stores in-frame clones only, minus some. In the table there are 75,000 to 100,000 clones, approximately 72% of which are singletons. Trimming stripped 3 bases from V and 2 bases from J, with 11 bases between. Germline loops: CDR1 MNHNS, CDR2 SASEGT. The CDR3 has 15 amino acids. The receptor comes from a man between 70 and 80 years old with acute or convalescent COVID-19. The chain is built from TRBV6-1 and TRBJ1-3, with a tentative D call TRBD1 (6 bases). Sequenced input: peripheral blood. CDR3 DNA sequence: TGTGCCAGCAGTGATGGGGGCGGACCTGGAAACACCATATATTTT. This codes for CASSDGGGPGNTIYF.